A selection of T cell receptor beta chains follows, all from one sample in a study of shared clonotypes between healthy human individuals. Only in-frame clones appear in the TCRdb table, and some are missing; sequencing was by immunoSEQ multiplex PCR. The repertoire holds millions of clones, with over 85% as singletons. Sequenced: naive CD4+ T cells sorted from blood. These receptors originate from a man aged 18 to 29 in good health. The CDR3 runs from the conserved cysteine through the conserved F or W. D genes are given only for firm matches. The size field is filled for only some rows; it gives once, few, many or a size class.

j_call clone_size d_call v_call cdr3_nt cdr3_aa
TRBJ1-5 - - TRBV5-5 TGTGCCAGCAGCTTGTGGGGGGCGGGTGTTCAGCCCCAGCATTTT CASSLWGAGVQPQHF
TRBJ2-5 - TRBD2 TRBV5-4 TGTGCCAGCAGCCATAGCGGGGGGTACCAAGAGACCCAGTACTTC CASSHSGGYQETQYF
TRBJ2-3 - TRBD1 TRBV4-3 TGCGCCAGCAGCTTGGGAGCACAGGGGGCAGGCACAGATACGCAGTATTTT CASSLGAQGAGTDTQYF
TRBJ1-6 - - TRBV5-1 TGCGCCAGCAGCTTCTCTGGGGGGGGGCGCATATCACCCCTCCACTTT CASSFSGGGRISPLHF
TRBJ2-2 - - TRBV6-6 TGTGCCAGCAAGGACGGGCTTTACAACACCGGGGAGCTGTTTTTT CASKDGLYNTGELFF
TRBJ1-1 once - TRBV10-1 TGCGCCAGCAGTGCGCAGGCAAACACTGAAGCTTTCTTT CASSAQANTEAFF
TRBJ1-1 - TRBD1 TRBV6-6 TGTGCCAGCATCCAACAGGGGCTTGGGGACACTGAAGCTTTCTTT CASIQQGLGDTEAFF
TRBJ2-6 - - TRBV6-1 TGTGCCAGCAGTGGGGGCTCTGGGGCCAACGTCCTGACTTTC CASSGGSGANVLTF
TRBJ2-3 - TRBD2 TRBV5-1 TGCGCCAGCAGCTTAGCGGGGGGGCGACCAGATACGCAGTATTTT CASSLAGGRPDTQYF
TRBJ1-6 - TRBD1 TRBV7-9 TGTGCCAGCAGCTCAGACAGGGATTATTCACCCCTCCACTTT CASSSDRDYSPLHF
TRBJ2-7 - - TRBV10-3 TGTGCCACCCGGGACCCAGATTCCTACGAGCAGTACTTC CATRDPDSYEQYF
TRBJ2-5 - TRBD2 TRBV7-2 TGTGCCAGCAGCCCACTAGCGGGAGGCCAAGAGACCCAGTACTTC CASSPLAGGQETQYF
TRBJ2-5 - - TRBV28 TGTGCCAGCAGCCCGGGCGCGCTCGTAACGCAAGAGACCCAGTACTTC CASSPGALVTQETQYF
TRBJ1-5 - - TRBV28 TGTGCCAGCTTCGCCGGTATCAATCAGCCCCAGCATTTT CASFAGINQPQHF
TRBJ2-5 - TRBD2 TRBV23-1 TGCGCCAGCAAGGCGGTCTCGCGGGGGGTACCGTACCAAGAGACCCAGTACTTC CASKAVSRGVPYQETQYF
TRBJ2-1 - TRBD2 TRBV25-1 TGTGCCAGCAGTGAAACCCTACTAGCGGGGGGCCAGAATGAGCAGTTCTTC CASSETLLAGGQNEQFF